This T cell receptor beta chain was sequenced during a study of vaccination effects on CD4 cells after COVID-19 (dated by TCRdb to 2022 to 2024). Concerning the study at large: To identify antigen-specific CD4+ T cell clonotypes by their expansion, the ViraFEST assay first stimulated PBMC with viral peptide pools and then applied TCR sequencing. About 1.8 million PBMC per well were cultured with around 10 ug/ml peptides in IMDM containing approximately 4.7% human AB serum, roughly 10 IU/ml IL-2 and gentamicin. The full study included roughly 10 COVID-19 convalescent patients and a few SARS-CoV-2-naive healthy vaccine recipients. In both COVID-19 convalescent patients and infection-naive vaccine recipients, the study compared SARS-CoV-2 spike-specific CD4+ TCR repertoires from before mRNA vaccination with those from after it. Post-vaccine samples across the study were collected a median of 72 days after the second dose, with a range of 14 to 241. Three convalescent patients were sampled early (day +14) and late (day +241, +227, +161 respectively) after vaccination. Cultures from other donors in the study were sequenced using the Oncomine TCR Beta short-read assay on an Illumina iSeq 100. Study-level results and caveats: Marked clonal contraction was observed in both infection-induced and vaccine-induced clones at late post-vaccination timepoints, consistent with waning T cell responses. Only a small number of convalescent patients were included, and no early post-infection timepoints were available, which limited the study. In convalescent patients, the post-vaccine spike-reactive repertoire was composed mainly of new vaccine-induced clones that were largely distinct from infection-induced clones.

On this clone itself: The antigen it binds to is not known. No base quality information exists; no much larger clone differs at one position.

After more than nine days of culture, CD4+ T cells were isolated with the EasySep CD4+ T cell isolation kit. PCR-confirmed SARS-CoV-2 infection had occurred in convalescent patients between March and December 2020, before the Alpha, Beta and Delta variants emerged in the United States. Each participant received two doses of an mRNA SARS-CoV-2 vaccine, either BNT162b2 or mRNA-1273. On days 3 and 7, half of the culture medium was replaced with fresh IL-2-containing medium. Each peptide stimulation condition was cultured in triplicate wells unless otherwise noted. PBMC were separated from whole blood using Ficoll-Paque Plus gradient centrifugation and were then either cryopreserved at -140C or used fresh. The QIAamp micro DNA kit was used to extract genomic DNA from the cultured CD4+ T cells. From the germline V gene, CDR1 is KGHSH and CDR2 is LQKENI. CDR3 length: 14 amino acids, cysteine to phenylalanine. The entry retains the CDR3 DNA only, 42 bases that are in frame from base 1. Unmatched junction bases come to 4, with V trimmed by 6 bases and J by 5 bases.

The library was produced with the immunoSEQ multiplex PCR assay. DNA from the cultured, isolated CD4+ T cells was subjected to TCR beta CDR3 sequencing. Per the source publication's procedure: Non-productive TCR sequences were removed, reads were trimmed to the CDR3 region, and CDR3s of at least 7 amino acids were retained. Antigen-specific clonotypes were identified with the MANAFEST web app by comparing expansion in peptide wells against reference cultures. To be called positive, a clone needed expansion at FDR<0.05 compared with the reference and with all other wells, an odds ratio greater than 5, and a frequency greater than 0.1% in two replicate wells. Clonotypes significantly expanded in SARS-CoV-2 spike wells and in at least one common cold coronavirus spike condition were defined as cross-reactive. Levenshtein distance calculated with the stringdist R package was used to assess CDR3 similarity, and unrooted trees were constructed with ape in R 3.6.1. TCRdb carries this immuneACCESS record with in-frame sequences only. Its versions omit some clonotypes, under half of them owing to an unresolved V gene in the studies checked, with the rest unexplained. For V, J and clone size, that table is used; D and trimming come from the DNA. The sample table holds around 50,000 clones, of which over 60% were seen once. The ten largest clones capture under 7% of the sample.

The material was CD4+ T cells from PBMCs cultured without peptide, obtained after COVID-19 vaccination. This clonotype was obtained from a human donor who had a prior SARS-CoV-2 infection. This receptor chain uses TRBV18 and TRBJ2-5, and TRBD1 matches 12 of the central bases. The sequence in DNA is TGTGCCAGCTCCGGGACAGGGGGCCCGGAGACCCAGTACTTC. Its product reads: CASSGTGGPETQYF. Reference TRBV18 and TRBJ2-5 proteins supply the regions before and after the CDR3; the full variable domain is: NAGVMQNPRHLVRRRGQEARLRCSPMKGHSHVYWYRQLPEEGLKFMVYLQKENIIDESGMPKERFSAEFPKEGPSILRIQQVVRGDSAAYFCASSGTGGPETQYFGPGTRLLVL.